This T cell receptor (beta chain) stems from a study of blood T cell repertoires in COVID-19. Study-wide context: T cells, B-cell-depleted T cells, or PBMCs provided the cDNA or gDNA that served as material.

Per the original methods: Amplification of reference gene primers provided the estimated nucleated cell counts. The repertoire was sequenced with immunoSEQ multiplex PCR; TCRdb's copy has only in-frame clones and lacks some. Clone size and V and J calls were adopted from that table, with D and trimming inferred from the DNA. The sample contains about 150,000 clones, 86% of which appear only once. Trimming pared 3 bases from V and 4 bases from J, leaving 9 bases between. CDR1 is GTSNPN, CDR2 SVGIG, per germline (reference sequence). The CDR3 totals 12 residues. This rearrangement joins TRBV30 to TRBJ1-1; the D is unclear. The sequenced sample was peripheral blood. This receptor was taken from a man aged 70 or older with acute or convalescent COVID-19. DNA for the CDR3: TGTGCCTGGAGCCGACAAGGCACTGAAGCTTTCTTT. This sequence encodes CAWSRQGTEAFF.